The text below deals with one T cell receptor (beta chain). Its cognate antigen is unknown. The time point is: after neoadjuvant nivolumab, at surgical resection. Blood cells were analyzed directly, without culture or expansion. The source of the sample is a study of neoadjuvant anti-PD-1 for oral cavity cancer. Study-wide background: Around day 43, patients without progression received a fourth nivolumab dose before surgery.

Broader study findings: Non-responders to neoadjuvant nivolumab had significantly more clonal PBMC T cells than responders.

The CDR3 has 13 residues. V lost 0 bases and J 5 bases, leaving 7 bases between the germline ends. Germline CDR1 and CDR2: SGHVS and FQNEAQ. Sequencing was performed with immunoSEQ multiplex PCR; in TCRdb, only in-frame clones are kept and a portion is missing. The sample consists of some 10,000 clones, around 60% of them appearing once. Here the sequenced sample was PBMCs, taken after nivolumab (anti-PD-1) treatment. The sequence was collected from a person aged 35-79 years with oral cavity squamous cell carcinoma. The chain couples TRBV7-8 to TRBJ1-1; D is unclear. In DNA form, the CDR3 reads TGTGCCAGCAGCTTAGCGCGGTTTACTGAAGCTTTCTTT. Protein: CASSLARFTEAFF.